The following is a TCR beta chain sequence with its context. Its antigen is currently unknown. The sample is drawn from a study of cytomegalovirus exposure and HLA in healthy donors. Study results and limitations: A later analysis found most CMV-associated TCR beta chains apparently HLA-restricted. Sequencing had likely introduced a cluster of highly shared sequence variants as an artifact.

60 Vbeta and 13 Jbeta primers were used in PCR. TCRdb's table, derived via immunoSEQ multiplex PCR, lists solely in-frame clones and lacks some. Altogether some 83,000 clones are present, just under 75% being singletons, with the ten largest covering around 4.3%. The CDR3 totals 16 residues. Germline trimming cut 1 base from V and 1 base from J; bases unmatched to any gene: 7. Looked up from germline, CDR1 is SGDLS and CDR2 is YYNGEE. This chain uses TRBV9 with TRBJ2-5; 7 bases are a match to TRBD2. The TCR comes from a man in his 60s in good health and CMV-seronegative. Sequenced material: PBMCs. The CDR3 DNA follows: TGTGCCAGCAGCGTATTGGGCGGGGGAACCCAAGAGACCCAGTACTTC. The encoded protein is CASSVLGGGTQETQYF. Complete variable domain (other parts from reference TRBV9 and TRBJ2-5): DSGVTQTPKHLITATGQRVTLRCSPRSGDLSVYWYQQSLDQGLQFLIQYYNGEERAKGNILERFSAQQFPDLHSELNLSSLELGDSALYFCASSVLGGGTQETQYFGPGTRLLVL.